The rows below give T cell receptor beta chains drawn from one sample of a study of blood T cell repertoires in COVID-19. Profiled with immunoSEQ multiplex PCR; TCRdb holds only in-frame clones, not every one. The data contain about 290,000 clones, under 90% of them singletons. Sequencing was carried out using peripheral blood. The receptors derive from a woman in her twenties or thirties with COVID-19, enrolled during active disease. The CDR3 runs from the conserved cysteine through the conserved F or W. A D gene is named only where the DNA matches it firmly. Only some rows state a clone size, as once, few, many or a class for expanded clones.

D | J | size | V | DNA | CDR3
TRBD2 | TRBJ2-2 | - | TRBV4-2 | TGTGCCAGCAGCCAAGATGTTGGGACTAGCGGGGGGGTTTTTTGGACCGGGGAGCTGTTTTTT | CASSQDVGTSGGVFWTGELFF
- | TRBJ2-1 | - | TRBV10-1 | TGCGCCAGCAGCCCAAAAGGGTTCCAGGGGAATGAGCAGTTCTTC | CASSPKGFQGNEQFF
- | TRBJ2-1 | - | TRBV4-1 | TGCGCCAGCAGTCAGGCGGCGGACAGATACAATGAGCAGTTCTTC | CASSQAADRYNEQFF
TRBD2 | TRBJ2-5 | - | TRBV6-2/TRBV6-3 | TGTGCCAGCAGTTACCTTGCGGGGGGGCAGGAGACCCAGTACTTC | CASSYLAGGQETQYF
- | TRBJ1-5 | once | TRBV28 | TGTGCCAGCAGTATCCTAATTCAGCCCCAGCATTTT | CASSILIQPQHF
TRBD2 | TRBJ2-1 | - | TRBV7-7 | TGTGCCAGCAGCCCGGGGACTAGCGGGGGGGCCTCCTACAATGAGCAGTTCTTC | CASSPGTSGGASYNEQFF
TRBD1 | TRBJ1-1 | - | TRBV5-1 | TGCGCCAGCAGCTTTTTAAGGGGAGGACAGGGCGAGGCTGAAGCTTTCTTT | CASSFLRGGQGEAEAFF
- | TRBJ2-5 | - | TRBV19 | TGTGCCAGTACCCCCAGGGGAGGGGCAGGGACCCAGTACTTC | CASTPRGGAGTQYF
- | TRBJ2-5 | once | TRBV21-1 | TGTGCCAGCAGCAAATCAACGCTAGTGGGGGGATTCCAAGAGACCCAGTACTTC | CASSKSTLVGGFQETQYF
- | TRBJ1-1 | - | TRBV3-1/TRBV3-2 | TGTGCCAGCAGCCAAGATGGCTGGTCTGAAGCTTTCTTT | CASSQDGWSEAFF
- | TRBJ1-2 | - | TRBV7-9 | TGTGCCAGCAGCACTCTTCCGGGCACATCGGCCGGGGACTATGGCTACACCTTC | CASSTLPGTSAGDYGYTF
- | TRBJ1-2 | - | TRBV7-9 | TGTGCCAGCAGCGTGTTCAGGGGTGGCTACACCTTC | CASSVFRGGYTF
- | TRBJ2-3 | - | TRBV2 | TGTGCCTGCGGCACCGACTCCCAGGGGCCTAGCACAGATACGCAGTATTTT | CACGTDSQGPSTDTQYF
- | TRBJ1-3 | - | TRBV19 | TGTGCCAGTACCCTTGGCCGGGACACCCCGCGGAACACCATATATTTT | CASTLGRDTPRNTIYF
TRBD1 | TRBJ1-1 | - | TRBV5-1 | TGCGCCAGCAGTAAGACAGGGTTGAATGAAGCTTTCTTT | CASSKTGLNEAFF
- | TRBJ1-5 | once | TRBV5-1 | TGCGCCAGCAGCTTAAAGACAGACACGCAGCCCCAGCATTTT | CASSLKTDTQPQHF
- | TRBJ1-2 | - | TRBV9 | TGTGCCAGCAGCCCCCAAGGGGCAGGAACTAACTATGGCTACACCTTC | CASSPQGAGTNYGYTF
- | TRBJ1-5 | - | TRBV15 | TGTGCCACAGAAGAGGGCGGGGTTGGCAATCAGCCCCAGCATTTT | CATEEGGVGNQPQHF
TRBD2 | TRBJ2-3 | once | TRBV7-9 | TGTGCCAGCAGCCGGACTAGCGGGGGTAGCACAGATACGCAGTATTTT | CASSRTSGGSTDTQYF
TRBD2 | TRBJ2-5 | - | TRBV7-7 | TGTGCCAGCAGCTTATTAGCGGGGGGGCCAGAGACCCAGTACTTC | CASSLLAGGPETQYF
TRBD1 | TRBJ1-1 | - | TRBV6-5 | TGTGCCAGCAGTTACCCCGGGACAGGGTACACTGAAGCTTTCTTT | CASSYPGTGYTEAFF
- | TRBJ1-4 | - | TRBV9 | TGTGCCAGCAGCGTTGGGGGGAAGGCTAATGAAAAACTGTTTTTT | CASSVGGKANEKLFF
TRBD1 | TRBJ1-2 | - | TRBV9 | TGTGCCAGCAGCGTACGGGGCAGGGGGCCTGGCTACACCTTC | CASSVRGRGPGYTF
TRBD1 | TRBJ1-5 | - | TRBV18 | TGTGCCAGCTCACACCTAGACAGGGAGCAGCCCCAGCATTTT | CASSHLDREQPQHF
TRBD1 | TRBJ1-2 | - | TRBV19 | TGTGCCAGTAGTATTGAAACAGGGGCTAACTATGGCTACACCTTC | CASSIETGANYGYTF
- | TRBJ1-2 | - | TRBV6-1 | TGTGCCAGCAGTGTTGATTATGTACAGATTCAGGCTAACTATGGCTACACCTTC | CASSVDYVQIQANYGYTF
TRBD1 | TRBJ2-7 | - | TRBV18 | TGTGCCAGCTCACCAAAATACGGGACAGAGATTAACGAGCAGTACTTC | CASSPKYGTEINEQYF
- | TRBJ1-3 | - | TRBV7-8 | TGTGCCAGCAGCTTATTGGTAGGGGGCTCTGGAAACACCATATATTTT | CASSLLVGGSGNTIYF
- | TRBJ1-1 | - | TRBV10-1 | TGCGCCACCACTTCACCGGGACATGCGGACACTGAAGCTTTCTTT | CATTSPGHADTEAFF
- | TRBJ2-1 | - | TRBV27 | TGTGCCAGCAGAGGGGTTGCCTACAATGAGCAGTTCTTC | CASRGVAYNEQFF
- | TRBJ1-6 | - | TRBV6-5 | TGTGCCAGCAGGAACAGCTCCTATAATTCACCCCTCCACTTT | CASRNSSYNSPLHF
- | TRBJ2-7 | - | TRBV14 | TGTGCCAGCACCAACGGACTCGACTACGAGCAGTACTTC | CASTNGLDYEQYF
- | TRBJ1-5 | few | TRBV21-1 | TGTGCCAGCAGCAGTGGACTGTTTAGCAATCAGCCCCAGCATTTT | CASSSGLFSNQPQHF
TRBD1 | TRBJ1-4 | once | TRBV7-6 | TGTGCCAGCAGCCAACAGGGGTTTAATGAAAAACTGTTTTTT | CASSQQGFNEKLFF
TRBD1 | TRBJ1-1 | - | TRBV30 | TGTGCCTGGACCGGGACAGGGAAGATTTACACTGAAGCTTTCTTT | CAWTGTGKIYTEAFF
- | TRBJ1-2 | - | TRBV19 | TGTGCCAGTAGTATAGGGAGGAACTATGGCTACACCTTC | CASSIGRNYGYTF
- | TRBJ1-6 | few | TRBV7-9 | TGTGCCAGCAGCTTAGTACTATTACAGGTCGTGATTTCACCCCTCCACTTT | CASSLVLLQVVISPLHF
- | TRBJ2-7 | once | TRBV2 | TGTGCCAGCAGCCTTTCCTACGAGCAGTACTTC | CASSLSYEQYF
- | TRBJ2-1 | - | TRBV24-1 | TGTGCCACCGAGAGGCAGAATGAGCAGTTCTTC | CATERQNEQFF
TRBD2 | TRBJ2-7 | - | TRBV6-4 | TGTGCCAGCAGTGACTTGGCTAGCGGGGGTATTAGCTCCTACGAGCAGTACTTC | CASSDLASGGISSYEQYF
TRBD1 | TRBJ1-2 | - | TRBV5-1 | TGCGCCAGCAGCCCTGACAGGGTAAACTATGGCTACACCTTC | CASSPDRVNYGYTF
TRBD1 | TRBJ1-6 | - | TRBV18 | TGTGCCAGCTCACCATACGGGACAGGCCTTAATTCACCCCTCCACTTT | CASSPYGTGLNSPLHF
- | TRBJ2-5 | - | TRBV19 | TGTGCCAGTAGTATAGTTATGGGGGCCGAGACCCAGTACTTC | CASSIVMGAETQYF
- | TRBJ1-6 | once | TRBV19 | TGTGCCAGTAGTGGATCGGACTGGAGCTCCTATAATTCACCCCTCCACTTT | CASSGSDWSSYNSPLHF
TRBD1 | TRBJ2-1 | - | TRBV6-5 | TGTGCCAGCAGTTTTTACAGGGGACCCAATGAGCAGTTCTTC | CASSFYRGPNEQFF
- | TRBJ1-1 | - | TRBV5-1 | TGCGCCAGCAGCTCGAATCAGGGTAACACTGAAGCTTTCTTT | CASSSNQGNTEAFF
- | TRBJ1-1 | - | TRBV2 | TGTGCCAGCAGTGGGACATCTAGCACTGAAGCTTTCTTT | CASSGTSSTEAFF
TRBD2 | TRBJ2-3 | few | TRBV30 | TGTGCCTGGAGTGGACTAGCGGGGACCATCGTCACAGATACGCAGTATTTT | CAWSGLAGTIVTDTQYF
- | TRBJ2-7 | - | TRBV5-1 | TGCGCCAGCAGCGAGATCCGGGACAATCGCTACGAGCAGTACTTC | CASSEIRDNRYEQYF
- | TRBJ1-6 | - | TRBV6-5 | TGTGCCAGCACCCCGGACAGATACTATAATTCACCCCTCCACTTT | CASTPDRYYNSPLHF
- | TRBJ1-5 | once | TRBV19 | TGTGCCAGTAGCCCCAGGGCCGTTGGTCAGCCCCAGCATTTT | CASSPRAVGQPQHF
- | TRBJ1-1 | - | TRBV6-5 | TGTGCCAGCAGCCAACTCGCGAACACTGAAGCTTTCTTT | CASSQLANTEAFF